Listed below are T cell receptor beta chains from one sample, sequenced in a study of OX40 agonist ivuxolimab in advanced cancers. Method: immunoSEQ multiplex PCR; TCRdb's copy keeps in-frame clones and lacks some. The sample lists 65,000 to 85,000 clones; more than 75% were seen once. The source was CD4+ or CD8+ T cells sorted from blood, collected in a trial of the OX40 agonist ivuxolimab. The receptors here all came from an adult with an advanced solid tumor such as melanoma, head and neck, liver or kidney cancer. The conserved cysteine and the conserved F or W are not part of the CDR3 here.

J gene,V gene,CDR3 protein
TRBJ2-5,TRBV27,ASSLLPTETQY
TRBJ2-2,TRBV9,ASSGLTSNTGELF
TRBJ1-6,TRBV6-1,ASSEGEGSPLH
TRBJ2-5,TRBV9,ASSVGLIQETQY
TRBJ1-2,TRBV20-1,SAPGFGYT
TRBJ2-5,TRBV5-4,ASSFRVAGSFETQY
TRBJ2-1,TRBV28,ASSALPGFSYNEQF
TRBJ1-1,TRBV7-2,ASSLDGGMNTEAF
TRBJ2-3,TRBV10-1,ASSPGQADTQY
TRBJ2-7,TRBV9,ASSVSGGYEQY
TRBJ1-4,TRBV16,ASSRRGQNTEKLF
TRBJ1-1,TRBV7-9,ASSPLDPGLTEAF
TRBJ2-3,TRBV7-2,ASSFLSGGRADTQY